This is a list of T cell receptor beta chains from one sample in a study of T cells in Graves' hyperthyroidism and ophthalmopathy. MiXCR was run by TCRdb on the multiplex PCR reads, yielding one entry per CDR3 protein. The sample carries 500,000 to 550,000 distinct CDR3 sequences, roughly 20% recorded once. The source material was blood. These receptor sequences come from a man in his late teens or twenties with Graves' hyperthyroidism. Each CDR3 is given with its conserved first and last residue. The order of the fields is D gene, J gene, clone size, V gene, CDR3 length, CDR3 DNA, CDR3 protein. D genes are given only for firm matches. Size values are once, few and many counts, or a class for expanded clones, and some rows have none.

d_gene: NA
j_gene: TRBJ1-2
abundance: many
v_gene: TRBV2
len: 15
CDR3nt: TGTGCCAGCAGTGAAACCAGGGCGAAAAGCTATGGCTACACCTTC
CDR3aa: CASSETRAKSYGYTF

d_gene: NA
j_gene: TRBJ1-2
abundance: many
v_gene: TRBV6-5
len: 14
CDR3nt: TGTGCCAGCAGTTACTACGGGACGACTGAGGGCTACACCTTC
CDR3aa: CASSYYGTTEGYTF

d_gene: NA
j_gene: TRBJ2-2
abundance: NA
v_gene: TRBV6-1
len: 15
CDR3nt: TGTGCCAGTGTGTCTGACAGACAGAACACCGGGGAGCTGTTTTTT
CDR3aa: CASVSDRQNTGELFF

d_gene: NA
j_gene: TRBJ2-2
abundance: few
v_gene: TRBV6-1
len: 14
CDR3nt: TGTGCCAGCAGCCCCCCCGGGGTCACCGGGGAGCTGTTTTTT
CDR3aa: CASSPPGVTGELFF

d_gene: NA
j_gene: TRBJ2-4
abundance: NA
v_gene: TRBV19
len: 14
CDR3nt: TGTGCCAGTAGTATAGATCGACTTGGGGACATTCAGTACTTC
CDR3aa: CASSIDRLGDIQYF

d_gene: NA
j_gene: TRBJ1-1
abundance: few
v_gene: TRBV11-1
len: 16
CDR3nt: TGTGCCAGCAGCTCCCGAGGGAGTTGGGATAACACTGAAGCTTTCTTT
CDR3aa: CASSSRGSWDNTEAFF

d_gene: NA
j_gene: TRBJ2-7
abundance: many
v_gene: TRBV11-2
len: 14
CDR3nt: TGTGCCAGCAGCTGGCGGGGAAGAGGAGTCGAGCAGTACTTC
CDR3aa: CASSWRGRGVEQYF

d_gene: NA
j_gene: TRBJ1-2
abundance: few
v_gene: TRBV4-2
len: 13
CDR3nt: TGTGCCAGCAGCTATAAAAGGAACCGCGGCTACACCTTC
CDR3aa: CASSYKRNRGYTF

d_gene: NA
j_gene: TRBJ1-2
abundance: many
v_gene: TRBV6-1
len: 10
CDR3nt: TGTGCCAGCAGTGCAGATGGCTACACCTTC
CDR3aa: CASSADGYTF

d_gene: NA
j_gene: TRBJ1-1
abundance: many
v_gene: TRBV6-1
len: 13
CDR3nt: TGTGCCAGCAGTCAAGGGACCAACACTGAAGCTTTCTTT
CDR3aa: CASSQGTNTEAFF

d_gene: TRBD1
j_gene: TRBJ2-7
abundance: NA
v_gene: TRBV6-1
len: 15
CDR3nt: TGTGCCAGCAGGCCTTCGGGGACAGGGGAATACGAGCAGTACTTC
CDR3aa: CASRPSGTGEYEQYF

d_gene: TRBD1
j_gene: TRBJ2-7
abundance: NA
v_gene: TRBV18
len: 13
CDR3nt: TGTGCCAGCTCACCCTCCGGGACAGACGAGCAGTACTTC
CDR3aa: CASSPSGTDEQYF

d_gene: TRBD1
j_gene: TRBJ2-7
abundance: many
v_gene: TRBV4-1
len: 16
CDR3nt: TGCGCCAGCAGCCAACGATCCGGGACAGGGTCCTACGAGCAGTACTTC
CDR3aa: CASSQRSGTGSYEQYF

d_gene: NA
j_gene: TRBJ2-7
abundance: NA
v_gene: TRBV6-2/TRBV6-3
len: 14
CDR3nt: TGTGCCAGCAGTTACGGGGGCTCTATATTGGAGCAGTACTTC
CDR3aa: CASSYGGSILEQYF

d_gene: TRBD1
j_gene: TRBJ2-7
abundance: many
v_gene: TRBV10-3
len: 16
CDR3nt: TGTGCCAACCGAACCCCCCGGGTAAGGGGGCGATACGAGCAGTACTTC
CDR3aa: CANRTPRVRGRYEQYF

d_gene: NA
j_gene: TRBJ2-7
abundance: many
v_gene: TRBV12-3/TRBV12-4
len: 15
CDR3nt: TGTGCCAGCAGTTTGGTTCAGGGCCAATCCTACGAGCAGTACTTC
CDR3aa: CASSLVQGQSYEQYF

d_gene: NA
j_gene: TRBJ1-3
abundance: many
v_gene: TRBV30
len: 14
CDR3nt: TGTGCCTGGGGGGACCCGAGCTCTGGAAACACCATATATTTT
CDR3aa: CAWGDPSSGNTIYF

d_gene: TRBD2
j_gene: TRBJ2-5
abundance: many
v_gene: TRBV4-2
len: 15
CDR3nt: TGTGCCAGCAGCCAAGGGGGACTACTTCAAGAGACCCAGTACTTC
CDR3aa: CASSQGGLLQETQYF

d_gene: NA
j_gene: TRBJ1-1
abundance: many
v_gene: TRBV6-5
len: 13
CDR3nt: TGTGCCAGCAGTTCCAATATTGGGGCTGAAGCTTTCTTT
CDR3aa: CASSSNIGAEAFF

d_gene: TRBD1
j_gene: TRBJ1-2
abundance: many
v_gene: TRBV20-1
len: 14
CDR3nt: TGCAGTGCTAGAGCTAGACAGGGCTGGGGAGGCTACACCTTC
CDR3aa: CSARARQGWGGYTF

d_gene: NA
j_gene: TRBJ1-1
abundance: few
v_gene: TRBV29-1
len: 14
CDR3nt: TGCAGCGTTGAAGATGGGAGGGTTTGGACTGAAGCTTTCTTT
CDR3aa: CSVEDGRVWTEAFF

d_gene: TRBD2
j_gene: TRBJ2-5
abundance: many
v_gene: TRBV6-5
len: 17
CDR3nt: TGTGCCAGCAGTTACCCGCGGGAGGGGAATGTGGAAGAGACCCAGTACTTC
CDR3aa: CASSYPREGNVEETQYF

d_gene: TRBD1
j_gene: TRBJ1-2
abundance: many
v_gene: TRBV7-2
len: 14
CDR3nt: TGTGCCAGCAGCATCGACAGGGGATACTATGGCTACACCTTC
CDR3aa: CASSIDRGYYGYTF

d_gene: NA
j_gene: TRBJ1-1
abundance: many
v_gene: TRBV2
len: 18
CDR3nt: TGTGCCAACGGGCGGGCTGGGGGGCGTAGGGATGGGAACACTGAAGCTTTCTTT
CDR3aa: CANGRAGGRRDGNTEAFF

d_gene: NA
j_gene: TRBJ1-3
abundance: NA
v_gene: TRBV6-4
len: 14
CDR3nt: TGTGCCAGCAGCCAAGGTATCTCTGGAAACACTATATATTTT
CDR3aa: CASSQGISGNTIYF

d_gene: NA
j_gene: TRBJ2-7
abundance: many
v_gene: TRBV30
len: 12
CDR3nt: TGTGCCTGGACGGCAGGGACCTACGAGCAGTACTTC
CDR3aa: CAWTAGTYEQYF

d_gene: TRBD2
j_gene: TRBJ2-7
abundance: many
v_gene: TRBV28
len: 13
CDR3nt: TGTGCCAGCAGTCTCCGCGGGAGGGGGGGACAGTACTTC
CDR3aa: CASSLRGRGGQYF

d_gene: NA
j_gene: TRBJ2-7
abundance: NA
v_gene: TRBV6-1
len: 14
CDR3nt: TGTGCCAGCAGTAGGGCTGGGATGACCTACGAGCAGTACTTC
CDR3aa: CASSRAGMTYEQYF

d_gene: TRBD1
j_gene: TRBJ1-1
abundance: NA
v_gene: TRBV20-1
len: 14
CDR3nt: TGCAGTGCAGGGACAGGGTTCATGAACACTGAAGCTTTCTTT
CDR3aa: CSAGTGFMNTEAFF

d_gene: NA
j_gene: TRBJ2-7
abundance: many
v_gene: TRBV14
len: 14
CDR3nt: TGTGCCAGCAGCGGCCTGTGGGTTCCCCACGAGCAGTACTTC
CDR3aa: CASSGLWVPHEQYF

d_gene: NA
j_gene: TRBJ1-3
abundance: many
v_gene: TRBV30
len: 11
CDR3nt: TGTGCCTGGAGTATCGGAAACACCATATATTTT
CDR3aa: CAWSIGNTIYF

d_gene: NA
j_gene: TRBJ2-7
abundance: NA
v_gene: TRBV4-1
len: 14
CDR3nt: TGCGCCAGCAGCCAGAAACAGGAGGACTACGAGCACTACTTC
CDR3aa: CASSQKQEDYEHYF

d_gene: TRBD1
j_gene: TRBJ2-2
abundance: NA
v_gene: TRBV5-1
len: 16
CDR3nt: TGCGCCACCTCACAGGGGTGGGGGTCGAACACCGGGGAGCTGTTTTTT
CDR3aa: CATSQGWGSNTGELFF

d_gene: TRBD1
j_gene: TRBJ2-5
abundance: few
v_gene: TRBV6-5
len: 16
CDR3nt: TGTGCCAGCAGTCACACAGGGGGCGCCTCCCAAGAGACCCAGTACTTC
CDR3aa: CASSHTGGASQETQYF

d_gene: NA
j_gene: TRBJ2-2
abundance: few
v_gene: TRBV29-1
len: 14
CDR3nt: TGCAGCGTTGGGGCCGGCCCACCCGTCGGGGAGCTGTTTTTT
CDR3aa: CSVGAGPPVGELFF

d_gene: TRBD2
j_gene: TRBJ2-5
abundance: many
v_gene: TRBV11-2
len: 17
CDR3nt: TGTGCCAGCAGCCGACGAACAGCGGGGGCCTCTCAAGAGACCCAGTACTTC
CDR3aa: CASSRRTAGASQETQYF

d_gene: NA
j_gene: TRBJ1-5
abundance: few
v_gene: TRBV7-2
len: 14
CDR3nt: TGTGCCAGCAGTCAGGGGCCCCTCAATGAGCCCCAGCATTTT
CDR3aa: CASSQGPLNEPQHF

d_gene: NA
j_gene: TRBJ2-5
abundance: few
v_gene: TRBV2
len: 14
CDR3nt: TGTGCCAGCAGTTGGGACTTCACCCAAGAGACCCAGTACTTC
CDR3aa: CASSWDFTQETQYF

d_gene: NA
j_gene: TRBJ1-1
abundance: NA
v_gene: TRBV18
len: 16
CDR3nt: TGTGCCAGCTCACCCACGATGGGACCGGCGAACACTGAAGCTTTCTTT
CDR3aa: CASSPTMGPANTEAFF

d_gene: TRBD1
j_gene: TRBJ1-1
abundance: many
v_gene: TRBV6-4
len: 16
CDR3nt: TGTGCCAGCAGTGACCGGGACAGGGTGTCGAACACTGAAGCTTTCTTT
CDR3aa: CASSDRDRVSNTEAFF

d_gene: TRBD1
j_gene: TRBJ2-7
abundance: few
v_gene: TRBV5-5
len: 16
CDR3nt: TGTGCCAGCAGCTTGGGGGTACAGGGGGCATACTACGAGCAGTACTTC
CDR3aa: CASSLGVQGAYYEQYF

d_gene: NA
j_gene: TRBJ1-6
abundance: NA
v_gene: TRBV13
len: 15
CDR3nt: TGTGCCAGCAGCTTACGCGGGTTTCGGCATTCACCCCTCCACTTT
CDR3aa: CASSLRGFRHSPLHF

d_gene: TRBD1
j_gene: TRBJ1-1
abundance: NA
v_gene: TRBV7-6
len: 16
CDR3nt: TGTGCCAGCAGCTTAGACCTAACCGGGACAGGGACTGAAGCTTTCTTT
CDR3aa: CASSLDLTGTGTEAFF

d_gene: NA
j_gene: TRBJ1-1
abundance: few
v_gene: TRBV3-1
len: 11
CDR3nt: TGTGCCAGCAGCCAAGAAATTGAAGCTTTCTTT
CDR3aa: CASSQEIEAFF

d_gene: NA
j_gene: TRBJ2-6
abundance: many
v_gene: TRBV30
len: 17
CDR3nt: TGTGCCTGGAGTACGTGGGACTCGAGCTCTGGGGCCAACGTCCTGACTTTC
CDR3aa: CAWSTWDSSSGANVLTF

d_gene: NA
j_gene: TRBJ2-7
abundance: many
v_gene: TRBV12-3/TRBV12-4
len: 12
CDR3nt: TGTGCCAGCTGGCAACCGGGGAAGGAGCAGTACTTC
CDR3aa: CASWQPGKEQYF

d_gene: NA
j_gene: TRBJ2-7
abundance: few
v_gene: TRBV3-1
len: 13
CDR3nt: TGTGCCAGCAGCCAACAGTCTGGCTACGAGCAGTACTTC
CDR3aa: CASSQQSGYEQYF

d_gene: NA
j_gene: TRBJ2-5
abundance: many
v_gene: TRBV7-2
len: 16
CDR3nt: TGTGCCAGCAGCTTCCTAGGGGGAGAGTACCAAGAGACCCAGTACTTC
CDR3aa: CASSFLGGEYQETQYF

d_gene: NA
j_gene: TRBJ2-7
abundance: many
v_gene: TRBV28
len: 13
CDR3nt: TGTGCCAGCAGTTCAGCCGCCCTTAGGGAGCAGTACTTC
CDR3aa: CASSSAALREQYF

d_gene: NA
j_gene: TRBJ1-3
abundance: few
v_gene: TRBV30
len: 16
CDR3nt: TGTGCCTGGAGTGTAGACATCGGTGGGCTCGGAAACACCATATATTTT
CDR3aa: CAWSVDIGGLGNTIYF

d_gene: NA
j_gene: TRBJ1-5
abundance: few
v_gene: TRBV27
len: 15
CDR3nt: TGTGCCAGCAGTTTATCTCCTAATGGGAATCAGCCCCAGCATTTT
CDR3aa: CASSLSPNGNQPQHF

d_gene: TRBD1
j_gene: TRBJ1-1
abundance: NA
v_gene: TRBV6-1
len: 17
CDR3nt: TGTGCCAGCAGTGAAGCGCTGGGGACAGCCATGAACACTGAAGCTTTCTTT
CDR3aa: CASSEALGTAMNTEAFF

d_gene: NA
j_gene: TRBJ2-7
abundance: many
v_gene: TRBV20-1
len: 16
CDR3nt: TGCAGTGCTAGAGATTTGGGTGAGGGGACGATACACGAGCAGTACTTC
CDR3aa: CSARDLGEGTIHEQYF

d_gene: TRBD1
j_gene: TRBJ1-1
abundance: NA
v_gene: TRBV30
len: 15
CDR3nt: TGTGCCTGGACCAAGAACGGACAGGTATACACTGAAGCTTTCTTT
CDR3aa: CAWTKNGQVYTEAFF